This TCR beta chain was sequenced for a study of human T cells and chemical hapten exposure. Study summary: A 2 cm by 2 cm inner upper arm patch received 2% DPC for sensitization.

This clonotype has just a few counts. This CDR3 has 15 amino acids. Germline V gene data show CDR1 as LNHDA and CDR2 as SQIVND (reference sequence). V lost 1 base to trimming and J lost 8 bases, with 17 bases between them. Time point described: patch test 1, 2 weeks after DPC sensitization. Treatment here: therapeutic diphenylcyclopropenone sensitization with weekly scalp DPC. TCRdb passed the RACE reads through MiXCR, listing each CDR3 protein once. The sample contains roughly 80,000 distinct CDR3 sequences, approximately 11% of which appear only once. This chain joins TRBV19 and TRBJ1-2; possibly TRBD1 for D (6 bases). The sequence was collected from a woman aged 45-59 years with alopecia areata. Some clones in this sample may be carry-over from other donors' samples. The starting material was whole blood, obtained in connection with sensitization to the hapten diphenylcyclopropenone (DPC). This CDR3 is CASSIGGRQGNGYTF. CDR3 DNA sequence: TGTGCCAGTAGTATAGGAGGACGGCAGGGGAACGGCTACACCTTC.